The rows below give T cell receptor beta chains drawn from one sample of a study of identifying expanded T cells in peripheral blood. The data were produced by immunoSEQ multiplex PCR, yet TCRdb's version contains in-frame clones alone and is incomplete. The sample lists about 86,000 clones, 70% to 90% occurring once. Material for sequencing was blood. These receptor sequences come from a person between 18 and 75 years old in good health. Both conserved end residues are part of each CDR3. The order of the fields is CDR3 DNA, CDR3 protein, clone size, V gene, J gene, D gene. The D gene is left open where the match is weak. The listing skips clone size in some rows; elsewhere it reads once, few, many or a size class.

TGCGCCAGCAGCCAAGGACGACGGCATGGAAACACCATATATTTT	CASSQGRRHGNTIYF	-	TRBV4-3	TRBJ1-3	-
TGTGCCAGCTCAACCAACCGGGGGAACACTGAAGCTTTCTTT	CASSTNRGNTEAFF	few	TRBV18	TRBJ1-1	-
TGTGCCAGCAGCGGCTACGGACAGGGAAGTTCACCCCTCCACTTT	CASSGYGQGSSPLHF	-	TRBV13	TRBJ1-6	TRBD1
TGCGCCAGCAGACCAGGGGGTAGCTCCTACGAGCAGTACTTC	CASRPGGSSYEQYF	-	TRBV5-1	TRBJ2-7	TRBD1
TGTGCCAGCCACGGAGACAGCCTAAATTCACCCCTCCACTTT	CASHGDSLNSPLHF	-	TRBV2	TRBJ1-6	-
TGTGCCAGCAGTTACGGGTCAGGAAACACCGGGGAGCTGTTTTTT	CASSYGSGNTGELFF	-	TRBV6-6	TRBJ2-2	-
TGTGCCAGCTCACCAGGGGGCGCGAAGGGTGCTGAAGCTTTCTTT	CASSPGGAKGAEAFF	-	TRBV18	TRBJ1-1	-
TGTGCCAGTAAGCTCGGTGCAGTTCCTCAAAGGGATGAGCAGTTCTTC	CASKLGAVPQRDEQFF	-	TRBV2	TRBJ2-1	-
TGTGCCAGCAGTCCCGGGGTCTCAAGTGAAGCTTTCTTT	CASSPGVSSEAFF	-	TRBV6-5	TRBJ1-1	-
TGTGCCAGCAGCTTACAGGGCAGGACTTCACCCCTCCACTTT	CASSLQGRTSPLHF	few	TRBV7-2	TRBJ1-6	-
TGCGCCAGCAGCCTTCGGGGACCGAGTGAGGTCTCTGGAAACACCATATATTTT	CASSLRGPSEVSGNTIYF	-	TRBV5-1	TRBJ1-3	-
TGTGCCAGCAGCGGACAGGGAGGGGTGTCCTACAATGAGCAGTTCTTC	CASSGQGGVSYNEQFF	-	TRBV7-9	TRBJ2-1	-
TGTGCCAGCAGCTTGATAGGGGTGCGGGAAGGCTACACCTTC	CASSLIGVREGYTF	many	TRBV11-2	TRBJ1-2	-
TGTGCCAGCAGGAGAACGGTGAATCAGCCCCAGCATTTT	CASRRTVNQPQHF	-	TRBV2	TRBJ1-5	-